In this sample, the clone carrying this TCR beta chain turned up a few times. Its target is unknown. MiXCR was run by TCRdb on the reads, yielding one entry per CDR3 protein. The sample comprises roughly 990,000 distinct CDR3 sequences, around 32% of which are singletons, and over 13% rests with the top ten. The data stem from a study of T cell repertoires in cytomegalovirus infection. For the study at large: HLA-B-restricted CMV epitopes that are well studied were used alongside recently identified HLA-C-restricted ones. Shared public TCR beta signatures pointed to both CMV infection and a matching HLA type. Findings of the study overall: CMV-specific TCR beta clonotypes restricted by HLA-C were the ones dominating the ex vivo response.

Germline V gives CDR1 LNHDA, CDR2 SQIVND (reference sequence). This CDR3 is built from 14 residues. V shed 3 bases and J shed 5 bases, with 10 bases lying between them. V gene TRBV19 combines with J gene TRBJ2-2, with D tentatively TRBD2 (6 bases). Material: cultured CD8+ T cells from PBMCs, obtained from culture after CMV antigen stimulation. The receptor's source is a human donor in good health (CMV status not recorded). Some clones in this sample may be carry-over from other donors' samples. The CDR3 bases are TGTGCCAGTAGTATGAGGGGAGGAACCGGGGAGCTGTTTTTT. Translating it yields CASSMRGGTGELFF.